This T cell receptor beta chain was captured in a study of T cell responses to AZD1222 COVID-19 vaccine. The table lists this clone with a count of one. What it binds is unknown. Sequencing used immunoSEQ multiplex PCR; TCRdb keeps in-frame clones, though not all of them. The table lists 150,000 or so clones, roughly 92% of them singletons. With V trimmed by 0 bases and J by 4 bases, 1 base remained unmatched. Germline V gene lookup returns CDR1 SGHRS and CDR2 YFSETQ. CDR3 length equals 14 residues. Overall study results and limits: Clonal diversity may have been underestimated, and the donors were mostly white British, with more females than males. Two AZD1222 doses significantly raised spike-specific TCR breadth and depth over controls.

V and J are TRBV5-1 and TRBJ2-5; 9 positions agree with TRBD1. The TCR was taken from an adult in good health. The sample consisted of peripheral blood, taken on day 0 of AZD1222 vaccination. The CDR3 DNA is TGCGCCAGCAGCTTGGGACAGGGGGGAGAGACCCAGTACTTC. Protein: CASSLGQGGETQYF. Full variable domain (outside the CDR3, taken from reference TRBV5-1 and TRBJ2-5): KAGVTQTPRYLIKTRGQQVTLSCSPISGHRSVSWYQQTPGQGLQFLFEYFSETQRNKGNFPGRFSGRQFSNSRSEMNVSTLELGDSALYLCASSLGQGGETQYFGPGTRLLVL.